The 26 T cell receptor beta chains reported below all come from one sample, sequenced in a study of T-cell reconstitution after alpha-beta-depleted transplantation in children. It was with unique molecular identifiers that the TCRbeta library was prepared. TCRdb re-called the PCR reads through MiXCR, storing one row per CDR3 protein. The sample records 450,000 to 600,000 distinct CDR3 sequences, over 9.5% being singletons. The sequencing used PBMCs, collected before TCRalphabeta/CD19-depleted stem cell transplant. The receptor set was obtained from a child younger than 10 with inherited bone marrow failure, due to receive a stem cell transplant.

This clonotype was counted ten times or more. V usage is TRBV20-1 and J usage is TRBJ2-3, with D uncertain. The CDR3 consists of 12 residues. The V gene lost 6 bases and the J gene lost 4 bases, with 11 bases spanning the gap. Germline V gene data show CDR1 as DFQATT and CDR2 as SNEGSKA (reference sequence). CDR3 nucleotide sequence: TGCAGTGCCGATTACCGATCAGATACGCAGTATTTT. This sequence encodes CSADYRSDTQYF.

The chain combines TRBV19 with TRBJ1-1, with 9 bases aligning to TRBD1. J lost 9 bases, V lost 7 bases, and 12 bases had no gene match. The CDR3 runs 14 residues. The germline V gene encodes CDR1 LNHDA and CDR2 SQIVND (reference sequence). The chain's CDR3 is CASTTTGGVNKAFF. The CDR3 DNA is TGTGCCAGTACCACTACAGGGGGCGTCAATAAAGCTTTCTTT.

This clonotype was found many times. The chain employs TRBV6-5 and TRBJ2-1; 7 bases align to TRBD1. Unmatched junction bases numbered 4, after V lost 1 base and J lost 7 bases. Germline assignment: CDR1 MNHEY and CDR2 SVGAGI. CDR3 length: 14 amino acids. The CDR3 DNA reads as TGTGCCAGCAGTTACTGGCAGGGGGAGAATGAGCAGTTCTTC. It is translated as CASSYWQGENEQFF.

The sample holds many counts of this clonotype. The chain joins TRBV12-1 to TRBJ1-4; the DNA was not used to check the table's D call, TRBD1. TRBV12-1 is a listed pseudogene. This CDR3 has 15 amino acids. Here the CDR3 reads CASSRFLGARGKLFF. The CDR3 bases are TGTGCCAGCAGCCGTTTTCTGGGGGCCCGGGGAAAACTGTTTTTT.

The sample holds many counts of this clonotype. The chain recombines TRBV28 with TRBJ1-5; a possible D gene is TRBD1 (5 bases). V was pared by 7 bases and J by 6 bases, with 10 bases between. There are 12 residues in the CDR3. Germline loops: CDR1 MDHEN, CDR2 SYDVKM. CDR3 sequence reads: CASNLRVQPQHF. The CDR3 DNA sequence: TGTGCCAGCAACCTCAGGGTTCAGCCCCAGCATTTT.

This clonotype was observed a handful of times. CDR3 region: CASSIDAENEAFF. Written as DNA, the CDR3 is TGTGCCAGTAGTATAGATGCCGAGAATGAAGCTTTCTTT. This chain uses TRBV19 with TRBJ1-1, with D hard to call. Per germline, CDR1 LNHDA and CDR2 SQIVND (reference sequence). This CDR3 is built from 13 residues. Trimming stripped 0 bases from V and 7 bases from J, with 9 bases between.

This clonotype came up many times. CDR3 coding DNA: TGTGCCAGCAGAGGGACAGGGGGAGCTTTCTTT. Its protein product is CASRGTGGAFF. The chain combines TRBV12-3 or TRBV12-4 with TRBJ1-1; 11 nucleotides line up with TRBD1. There are 11 residues in the CDR3. V dropped 6 bases and J dropped 10; count of bases not matched to a gene: 1.

This clonotype has a count of ten or more. The chain employs TRBV4-3 and TRBJ2-3; perhaps TRBD2 as D (5 bases). V was clipped by 0 bases and J by 1 base, with 11 bases between them. In germline, CDR1 is LGHNA, CDR2 YSLEER. The CDR3 runs to 16 residues. The CDR3 DNA is TGCGCCAGCAGCCAAGAGCCCGGGATTCGCACAGATACGCAGTATTTT. It codes for CASSQEPGIRTDTQYF.

A remark on this clonotype: This could be a read error, since a much larger clone is one nucleotide away. The CDR3 protein is CASSLGTTPLEQYF. CDR3 bases: TGTGCCAGCAGCCTCGGGACTACCCCCCTCGAGCAGTACTTC. This sequence joins TRBV7-8 and TRBJ2-7; 7 positions match TRBD2. CDR3 length equals 14 residues. From germline, CDR1 is SGHVS and CDR2 FQNEAQ. Trimming at V came to 5 bases and at J to 6 bases, leaving 10 bases not matched to a gene.

The table lists this clonotype with many counts. The chain couples TRBV12-3 or TRBV12-4 to TRBJ1-2; 7 bases are shared with TRBD1. The V and J ends lost 5 bases and 8 bases, in that order; junction bases with no gene match: 11. The CDR3 is 14 residues long. CDR3 coding DNA: TGTGCCAGCAGTGCCTGGGACAGCCAAGGGGGCTACACCTTC. It codes for CASSAWDSQGGYTF.

In this sample, this clonotype turned up many times. V is TRBV12-3 or TRBV12-4 and J is TRBJ2-7; D is uncertain. The CDR3 runs 14 residues. V was cut by 5 bases and J by 6 bases, with 17 bases left in between. CDR3 amino acids: CASSRRRPSSEQYF. The CDR3 DNA is TGTGCCAGCAGTAGGCGGCGGCCCTCGAGCGAGCAGTACTTC.

This clonotype occurred many times. This sequence joins TRBV5-1 and TRBJ2-1, with TRBD1 as a possible D gene (7 bases). The germline gives CDR1 SGHRS, CDR2 YFSETQ. CDR3 length: 14 residues. The germline V and J ends were trimmed by 3 bases and 4 bases, with 11 bases remaining between them. The CDR3 sequence: CASSWGDRYNEQFF. In nucleotides, the CDR3 is TGCGCCAGCAGCTGGGGGGACAGATACAATGAGCAGTTCTTC.

This clonotype occurred many times. The chain has TRBV24-1 and TRBJ2-6; D remains unclear. The ends were cut back, 4 bases at V and 1 base at J, with 4 bases in the middle. The CDR3 is made up of 14 amino acids. Per the germline V gene, CDR1 is KGHDR and CDR2 is SFDVKD. This CDR3 reads CATSEGSGANVLTF. CDR3 in DNA: TGTGCCACCAGTGAGGGGTCTGGGGCCAACGTCCTGACTTTC.

In its sample, this clonotype was seen a few times. The chain combines TRBV11-3 with TRBJ2-1; 8 positions agree with TRBD2. The trim removed 6 bases at V and 8 bases at J, leaving 6 bases unmatched. Germline values: CDR1 SGHNT, CDR2 YENEEA. The CDR3 runs 13 residues. The CDR3 region is CASSLTSAHEQFF. The CDR3 coding sequence is TGTGCCAGCAGTTTGACTAGCGCTCATGAGCAGTTCTTC.

This clonotype was observed many times. The rearrangement joins TRBV12-3 or TRBV12-4 to TRBJ1-2; a weak D match, TRBD1 (6 bases). The CDR3 covers 16 residues. The ends were cut back, 7 bases at V and 8 bases at J, with 26 bases in the middle. CDR3 sequence reads: CASTKNGGAFTGGYTF. The CDR3 DNA reads TGTGCCAGCACTAAAAACGGGGGCGCCTTTACGGGCGGCTACACCTTC.

This clonotype was counted only a few times. The chain combines TRBV7-2 with TRBJ1-5; 7 bases match TRBD1. After removal of 5 bases from V and 7 bases from J, the junction contained 11 bases not matched to a gene. Germline CDR1 reads SGHTA; CDR2 reads FQGNSA. The CDR3 is 15 residues long. DNA for the CDR3: TGTGCCAGCAGCCTAGAGTACAGGGGCGGACAGCCCCAGCATTTT. Its protein product is CASSLEYRGGQPQHF.

Many counts were recorded for this clonotype. Here the CDR3 DNA reads TGCGCCAGCAGCTCGAGTACAACACCTTCGACCGGGGAGCTGTTTTTT. Translated, it gives CASSSSTTPSTGELFF. J is TRBJ2-2 and V is TRBV5-1, with unresolved D. V lost 3 bases, J lost 5 bases, and 17 bases lay in between. The germline gives CDR1 SGHRS, CDR2 YFSETQ. This CDR3 is built from 16 residues.

There are many counts of this clonotype. CDR3 region: CASSPASEAFF. As DNA, the CDR3 is TGTGCCAGCAGTCCCGCATCTGAAGCTTTCTTT. The chain links TRBV28 to TRBJ1-1; no clear D gene. Germline V lookup: CDR1 MDHEN, CDR2 SYDVKM. The CDR3 runs 11 residues. Trimming left V 5 bases short and J 6 bases short, with 7 bases between.

This sequence joins TRBV20-1 and TRBJ2-2, with D possibly being TRBD1 (6 bases). This CDR3 region has 14 residues. The V and J ends lost 0 bases and 3 bases respectively, with 8 bases between them. Germline values: CDR1 DFQATT, CDR2 SNEGSKA (reference sequence). The CDR3 sequence is CSAREGAYTGELFF. The DNA of the CDR3 is TGCAGTGCTAGAGAGGGGGCTTACACCGGGGAGCTGTTTTTT.

The chain joins TRBV11-2 to TRBJ2-1, with D uncertain. The CDR3 loop spans 15 amino acids. Between the trimmed V and J ends, which lost 0 bases and 4 bases, there was a span of 10 bases. Germline values: CDR1 SGHAT, CDR2 FQNNGV. The CDR3 nucleotides are TGTGCCAGCAGCTTAGATCCTGACAATTACAATGAGCAGTTCTTC. Translated: CASSLDPDNYNEQFF.

This clonotype came up many times. This chain joins TRBV27 and TRBJ2-7; 7 bases are shared with TRBD1. Germline-derived CDR1 and CDR2 are MNHEY and SMNVEV (reference sequence). This CDR3 has 14 amino acids. The trim removed 7 bases at V and 0 bases at J, leaving 6 bases unmatched. For the CDR3, the DNA is TGTGCCAGCAAAGACAGGGCAGGCTCCTACGAGCAGTACTTC. Protein: CASKDRAGSYEQYF.

Details on this clonotype: This could be a read error, since a much larger clone is one nucleotide away. The rearrangement uses TRBV6-5 and TRBJ2-5; D uncertain. CDR3 length: 15 amino acids. Germline CDR1 MNHEY, CDR2 SVGAGI. Written as DNA, the CDR3 is TGTGCCAGCAGTTACTCGAGTGTGATTCAAGAGCCCCAGTACTTC. Residues: CASSYSSVIQEPQYF.

The sample holds many counts of this clonotype. V gene TRBV5-1 combines with J gene TRBJ2-7, with TRBD1 matching 9 bases. V lost 7 bases, J lost 7 bases, and 6 bases stayed unmatched. Germline CDR1 and CDR2: SGHRS and YFSETQ. CDR3 length: 12 amino acids. This chain's CDR3 is CASSWTGDEQYF. CDR3 nucleotide sequence: TGCGCCAGCTCCTGGACAGGGGATGAGCAGTACTTC.

This clonotype was picked up many times. The chain recombines TRBV6-2 or TRBV6-3 with TRBJ2-2; D unclear. CDR3 length equals 14 residues. Germline CDR1 is MNHEY and CDR2 is SVGEGT. Trimming removed 6 bases from V and 6 bases from J, with 14 bases in between. The chain's CDR3 is CASSRPSRAGELFF. CDR3 DNA sequence: TGTGCCAGCAGCCGTCCGTCCCGGGCCGGGGAGCTGTTTTTT.

This clonotype was seen many times. The chain couples TRBV20-1 to TRBJ2-1; perhaps TRBD2 as D (7 bases). CDR1 and CDR2 (germline): DFQATT, SNEGSKA (reference sequence). This CDR3 comprises 15 residues. V was clipped by 0 bases and J by 2 bases, with 11 bases between them. The CDR3 is CSARDPGGPYNEQFF. In nucleotides, the CDR3 is TGCAGTGCTAGAGATCCGGGGGGCCCCTACAATGAGCAGTTCTTC.

This clonotype appeared many times. J is TRBJ2-5 and V is TRBV7-2; 7 bases fit TRBD2. CDR3 length: 15 residues. The J segment lost 2 bases and the V segment lost 5 bases, leaving 8 bases of the junction unmatched. Germline V gives CDR1 SGHTA, CDR2 FQGNSA. The CDR3 sequence is CASSRRLALQETQYF. The CDR3 DNA sequence: TGTGCCAGCAGCCGAAGACTAGCCCTGCAAGAGACCCAGTACTTC.